Shown below are 10 T cell receptor beta chains from a single sample sequenced in a study of T cells after yellow fever vaccination. TCRdb ran MiXCR on the 5' RACE reads and lists one entry per CDR3 protein. The sample lists 500,000 to 650,000 distinct CDR3 sequences, 9% to 15% occurring once. The sequencing here drew on PBMCs, taken on the day of the yellow fever booster vaccination. These receptor sequences come from a man aged 30-40 years who received the YFV17D yellow fever vaccine.

At least ten counts were recorded for this clonotype. The chain combines TRBV18 with TRBJ2-5; D uncertain. Germline-derived CDR1 and CDR2 are KGHSH and LQKENI. The CDR3 extends over 13 amino acids. The germline V and J ends were trimmed by 2 bases and 2 bases, with 6 bases remaining between them. The CDR3 sequence is CASSPRQQETQYF. CDR3 nucleotide sequence: TGTGCCAGCTCACCAAGGCAGCAAGAGACCCAGTACTTC.

The gene calls are TRBV7-6 and TRBJ2-7, with D tentatively TRBD1 or TRBD2 (6 bases each). V was shortened by 2 bases and J by 0 bases, with 11 bases between the two germline ends. The CDR3 extends over 15 amino acids. Germline V lookup: CDR1 SGHVS, CDR2 FNYEAQ. The CDR3 region is CASSLRKGGSYEQYF. CDR3 coding DNA: TGTGCCAGCAGCTTACGGAAGGGGGGCTCCTACGAGCAGTACTTC.

The J gene is TRBJ1-1, the V gene TRBV7-6, with 12 bases fitting TRBD1. Germline lookup yields CDR1 SGHVS and CDR2 FNYEAQ. Losses at the gene ends were 5 bases for V and 6 bases for J; bases not matched to a gene: 7. The CDR3 is made up of 15 amino acids. CDR3 sequence: CASSGRGQGAAEAFF. DNA for the CDR3: TGTGCCAGCAGCGGGAGGGGACAGGGGGCTGCTGAAGCTTTCTTT.

The CDR3 here is CASRANRGTQPQHF. Here the CDR3 DNA reads TGTGCCAGCAGGGCGAACAGGGGCACTCAGCCCCAGCATTTT. This chain joins TRBV28 and TRBJ1-5, with 7 bases fitting TRBD1. Germline CDR1 is MDHEN and CDR2 is SYDVKM. V shed 6 bases and J 6 bases; nucleotides not matched to a gene: 8. This CDR3 region has 14 residues.

The gene calls are TRBV6-1 and TRBJ1-5; the D gene is possibly TRBD1 (6 bases). Germline-derived CDR1 and CDR2 are MNHNS and SASEGT. Trimming stripped 8 bases from V and 3 bases from J, with 20 bases between. This CDR3 spans 16 amino acids. The CDR3 DNA follows: TGTGCCAGCTCCAAGGTGGCGGGGGCCTACAATCAGCCCCAGCATTTT. Protein sequence: CASSKVAGAYNQPQHF.

The chain recombines TRBV4-2 with TRBJ1-3; no reliable D call. From germline, CDR1 is LGHNA and CDR2 YNFKEQ. The CDR3 spans 16 residues. V was cut by 4 bases and J by 0 bases, with 13 bases left in between. DNA for the CDR3: TGTGCCAGCAGCCCCCACGGGAAGGCCTCTGGAAACACCATATATTTT. It encodes CASSPHGKASGNTIYF.

In its sample, this clonotype was seen a few times. The chain employs TRBV18 and TRBJ2-1; possibly TRBD1 for D (6 bases). Per the germline V gene, CDR1 is KGHSH and CDR2 is LQKENI. V was trimmed by 1 base and J by 6 bases, leaving 19 bases between them. This CDR3 comprises 17 residues. The CDR3 spells CASSPLSPGARSNEQFF. The CDR3 nucleotides are TGTGCCAGCTCACCACTGAGTCCAGGGGCCCGGAGCAATGAGCAGTTCTTC.

In its sample, this clonotype was seen a few times. Here the CDR3 DNA reads TGCAGTGCCGTTGGGAAGGGTCCTGGGGCCAACGTCCTGACTTTC. Translated: CSAVGKGPGANVLTF. The chain employs TRBV20-1 and TRBJ2-6; D is uncertain. This CDR3 has 15 residues. Germline lookup yields CDR1 DFQATT and CDR2 SNEGSKA (reference sequence). Trimming took off 6 bases at V and 2 bases at J, with 14 bases between the two ends.

The rearrangement joins TRBV7-9 to TRBJ2-5; 8 positions match TRBD2. The junction had 10 bases not matched to a gene; V was cut back by 5 bases and J by 5 bases. The germline V gene encodes CDR1 SEHNR and CDR2 FQNEAQ (reference sequence). The CDR3 runs 15 residues. CDR3 region: CASSPSNSGTETQYF. The CDR3 nucleotides read TGTGCCAGCAGCCCGTCGAATAGCGGGACGGAGACCCAGTACTTC.

The gene calls are TRBV29-1 and TRBJ2-1; D is unclear. The germline V gene encodes CDR1 SQVTM and CDR2 ANQGSEA. The CDR3 sequence is 13 residues long. With 1 base removed from V and 4 bases from J, the gap between germline ends came to 8 bases. CDR3 DNA: TGCAGCGTTGAAGTTTTGGGGTACAATGAGCAGTTCTTC. Amino acid sequence: CSVEVLGYNEQFF.